This T cell receptor beta chain derives from a study of blood T cell repertoires in COVID-19. About the study: The samples span acute and convalescent COVID-19 from the United States, Italy and Spain. The analysed material was cDNA or gDNA that came from T cells, B-cell-depleted T cells, or PBMCs.

How the authors handled the data: Quantification of nucleated cells was approximated via reference gene primer amplification. Profiling relied on immunoSEQ multiplex PCR, and the TCRdb table lists in-frame clones only, not all of them. The V and J calls and clone size come from that table; D and trimming were worked out from the DNA. This table has roughly 210,000 clones, 88% appearing once. The V end was cut by 3 bases, the J end by 0 bases, with 9 bases between. The CDR3 extends over 15 amino acids. Per the germline V gene, CDR1 is MDHEN and CDR2 is SYDVKM. This TCR came from a man in his 70s with acute or convalescent COVID-19. The V call is TRBV28, the J call TRBJ2-4, with D possibly matching TRBD1 (6 bases). The source material was peripheral blood. CDR3 nucleotides: TGTGCCAGCAGTTTGGACAGTCTAGCCAAAAACATTCAGTACTTC. Amino acid sequence: CASSLDSLAKNIQYF.